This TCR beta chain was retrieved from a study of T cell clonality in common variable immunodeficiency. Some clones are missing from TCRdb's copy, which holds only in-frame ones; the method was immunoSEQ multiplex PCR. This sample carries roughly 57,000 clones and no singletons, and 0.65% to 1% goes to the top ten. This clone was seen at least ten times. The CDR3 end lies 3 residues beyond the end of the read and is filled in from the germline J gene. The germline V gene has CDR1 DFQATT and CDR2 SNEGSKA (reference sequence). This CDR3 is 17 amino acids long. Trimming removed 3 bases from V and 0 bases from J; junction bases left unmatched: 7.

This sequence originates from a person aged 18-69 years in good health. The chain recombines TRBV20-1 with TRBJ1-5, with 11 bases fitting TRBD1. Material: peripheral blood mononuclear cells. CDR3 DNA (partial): TGCAGTGCTAGCCCGGGACAGGGGGTATATAGCAATCAGCCC. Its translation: CSASPGQGVYSNQP. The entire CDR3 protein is CSASPGQGVYSNQPQHF.